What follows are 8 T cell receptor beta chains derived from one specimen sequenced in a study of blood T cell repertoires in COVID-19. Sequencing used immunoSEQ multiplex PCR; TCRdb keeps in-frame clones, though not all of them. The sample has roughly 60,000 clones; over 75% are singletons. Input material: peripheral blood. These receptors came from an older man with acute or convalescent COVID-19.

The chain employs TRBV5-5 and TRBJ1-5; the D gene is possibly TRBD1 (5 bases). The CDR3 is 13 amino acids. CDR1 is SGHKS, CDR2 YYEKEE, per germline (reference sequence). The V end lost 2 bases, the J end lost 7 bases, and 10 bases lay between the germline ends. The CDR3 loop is CASSLSDSQPQHF. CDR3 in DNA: TGTGCCAGCAGCTTAAGTGACAGCCAGCCCCAGCATTTT.

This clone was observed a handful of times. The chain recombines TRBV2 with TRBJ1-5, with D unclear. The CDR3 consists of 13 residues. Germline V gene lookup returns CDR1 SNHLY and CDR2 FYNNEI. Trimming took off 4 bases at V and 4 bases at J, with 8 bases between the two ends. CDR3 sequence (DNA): TGTGCCAGCAGTGGACAACCTAATCAGCCCCAGCATTTT. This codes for CASSGQPNQPQHF.

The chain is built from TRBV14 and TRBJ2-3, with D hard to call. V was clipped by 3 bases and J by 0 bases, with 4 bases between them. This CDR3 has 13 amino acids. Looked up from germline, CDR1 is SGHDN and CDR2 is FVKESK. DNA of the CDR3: TGTGCCAGCAGCCAGCAGAGCACAGATACGCAGTATTTT. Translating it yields CASSQQSTDTQYF.

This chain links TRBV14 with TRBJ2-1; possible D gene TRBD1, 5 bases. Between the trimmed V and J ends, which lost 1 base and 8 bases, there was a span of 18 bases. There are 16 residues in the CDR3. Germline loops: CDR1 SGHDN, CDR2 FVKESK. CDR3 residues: CASSQVPRAVVDEQFF. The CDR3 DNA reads TGTGCCAGCAGCCAAGTCCCCAGGGCGGTAGTCGATGAGCAGTTCTTC. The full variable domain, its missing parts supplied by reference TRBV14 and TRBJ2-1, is EAGVTQFPSHSVIEKGQTVTLRCDPISGHDNLYWYRRVMGKEIKFLLHFVKESKQDESGMPNNRFLAERTGGTYSTLKVQPAELEDSGVYFCASSQVPRAVVDEQFFGPGTRLTVL.

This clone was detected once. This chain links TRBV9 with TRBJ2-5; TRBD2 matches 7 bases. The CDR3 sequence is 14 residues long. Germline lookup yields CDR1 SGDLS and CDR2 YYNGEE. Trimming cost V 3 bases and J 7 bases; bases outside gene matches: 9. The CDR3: CASSGGGLSTTQYF. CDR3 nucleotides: TGTGCCAGCAGCGGGGGGGGACTATCGACGACCCAGTACTTC. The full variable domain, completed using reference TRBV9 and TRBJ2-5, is DSGVTQTPKHLITATGQRVTLRCSPRSGDLSVYWYQQSLDQGLQFLIQYYNGEERAKGNILERFSAQQFPDLHSELNLSSLELGDSALYFCASSGGGLSTTQYFGPGTRLLVL.

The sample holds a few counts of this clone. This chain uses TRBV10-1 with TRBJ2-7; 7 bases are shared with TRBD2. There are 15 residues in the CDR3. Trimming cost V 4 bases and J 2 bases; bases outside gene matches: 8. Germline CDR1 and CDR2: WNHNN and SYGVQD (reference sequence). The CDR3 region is CASSGAAAGAYEQYF. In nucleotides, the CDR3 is TGCGCCAGCAGTGGAGCCGCGGCGGGGGCCTACGAGCAGTACTTC.

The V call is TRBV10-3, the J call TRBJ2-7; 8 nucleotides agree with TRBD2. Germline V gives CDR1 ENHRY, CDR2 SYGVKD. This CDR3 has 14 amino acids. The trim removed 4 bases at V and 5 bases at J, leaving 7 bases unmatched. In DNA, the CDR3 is TGTGCCATCAGTGTCCTCGGGGGGGCCAACGAGCAGTACTTC. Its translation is CAISVLGGANEQYF.

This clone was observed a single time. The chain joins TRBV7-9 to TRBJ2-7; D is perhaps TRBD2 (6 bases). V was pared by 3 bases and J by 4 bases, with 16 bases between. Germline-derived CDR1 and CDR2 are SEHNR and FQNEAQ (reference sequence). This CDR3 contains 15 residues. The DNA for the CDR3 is TGTGCCAGCAGCTTGTTCGGGCGTGGGGGGTACGAGCAGTACTTC. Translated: CASSLFGRGGYEQYF.